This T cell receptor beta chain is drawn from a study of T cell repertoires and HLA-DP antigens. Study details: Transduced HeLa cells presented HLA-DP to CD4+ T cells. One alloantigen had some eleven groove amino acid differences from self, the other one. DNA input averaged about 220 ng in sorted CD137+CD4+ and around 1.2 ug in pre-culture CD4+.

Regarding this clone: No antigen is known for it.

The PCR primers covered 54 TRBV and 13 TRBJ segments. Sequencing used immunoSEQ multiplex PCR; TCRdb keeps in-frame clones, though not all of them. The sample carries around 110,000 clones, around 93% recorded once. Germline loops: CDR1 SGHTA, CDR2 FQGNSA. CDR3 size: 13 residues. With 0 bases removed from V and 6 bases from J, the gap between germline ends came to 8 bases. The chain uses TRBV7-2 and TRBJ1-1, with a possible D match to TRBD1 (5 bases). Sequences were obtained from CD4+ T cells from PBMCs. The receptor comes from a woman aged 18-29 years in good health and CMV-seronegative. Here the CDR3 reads CASSLAGASEAFF. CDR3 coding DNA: TGTGCCAGCAGCTTAGCCGGGGCATCTGAAGCTTTCTTT. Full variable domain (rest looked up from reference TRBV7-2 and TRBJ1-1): GAGVSQSPSNKVTEKGKDVELRCDPISGHTALYWYRQSLGQGLEFLIYFQGNSAPDKSGLPSDRFSAERTGGSVSTLTIQRTQQEDSAVYLCASSLAGASEAFFGQGTRLTVV.